This T cell receptor (beta chain) was sequenced during a study of OX40 agonist ivuxolimab in advanced cancers. Looking at the study overall: Six ivuxolimab dose levels, 0.01 to 10 mg/kg, were given intravenously every 2 weeks. Every patient in dose escalation had hepatocellular carcinoma, melanoma, renal cell or head and neck cancer.

V shed 0 bases and J 3 bases; nucleotides not matched to a gene: 4. The CDR3 contains 16 residues. CDR1 and CDR2 (germline): SGHRS, YFSETQ. Researchers took blood at baseline, on cycle 4 day 1, and on cycle 7 day 1. Data came from immunoSEQ multiplex PCR; TCRdb stores just in-frame clones and leaves some out. This table has about 70,000 clones, roughly 88% appearing once. This clonotype originated in an adult with an advanced solid tumor such as melanoma, head and neck, liver or kidney cancer. The sequences come from CD4+ or CD8+ T cells sorted from blood, collected in a trial of the OX40 agonist ivuxolimab. J is TRBJ2-7 and V is TRBV5-1, with TRBD2 identical over 12 bases. The CDR3 loop is CASSLASSGRDYEQYF. The CDR3 DNA reads as TGCGCCAGCAGCTTGGCTTCTAGCGGGAGGGACTACGAGCAGTACTTC.